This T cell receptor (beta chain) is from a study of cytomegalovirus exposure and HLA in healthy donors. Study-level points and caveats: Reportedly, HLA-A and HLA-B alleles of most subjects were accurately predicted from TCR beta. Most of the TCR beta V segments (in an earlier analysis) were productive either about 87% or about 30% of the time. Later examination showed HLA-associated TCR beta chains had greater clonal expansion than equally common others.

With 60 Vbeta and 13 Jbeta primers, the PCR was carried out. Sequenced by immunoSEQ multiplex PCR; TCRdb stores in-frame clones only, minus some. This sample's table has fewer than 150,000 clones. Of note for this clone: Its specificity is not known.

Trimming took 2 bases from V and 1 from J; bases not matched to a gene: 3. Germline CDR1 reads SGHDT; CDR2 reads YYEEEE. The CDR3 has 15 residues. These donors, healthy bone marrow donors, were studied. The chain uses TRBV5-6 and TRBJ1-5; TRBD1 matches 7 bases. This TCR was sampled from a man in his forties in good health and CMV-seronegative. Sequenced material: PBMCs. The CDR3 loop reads CASSFWDRSNQPQHF. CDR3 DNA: TGTGCCAGCAGCTTTTGGGACAGAAGCAATCAGCCCCAGCATTTT.